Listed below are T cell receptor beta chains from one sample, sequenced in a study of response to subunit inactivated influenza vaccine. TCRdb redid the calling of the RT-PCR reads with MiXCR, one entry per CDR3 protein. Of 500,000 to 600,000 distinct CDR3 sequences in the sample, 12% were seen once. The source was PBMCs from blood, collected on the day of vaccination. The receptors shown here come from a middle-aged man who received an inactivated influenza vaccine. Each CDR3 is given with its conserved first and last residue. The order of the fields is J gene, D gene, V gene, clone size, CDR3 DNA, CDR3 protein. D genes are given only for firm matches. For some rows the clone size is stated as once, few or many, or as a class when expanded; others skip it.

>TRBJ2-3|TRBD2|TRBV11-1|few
TGTGCCAGCAGCTTGGCGGTATATAGCGGGGGGCTAACAGATACGCAGTATTTT
CASSLAVYSGGLTDTQYF
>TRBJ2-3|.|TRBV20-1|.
TGCAGTGCTAGGCCCACGCTAGATACGCAGTATTTT
CSARPTLDTQYF
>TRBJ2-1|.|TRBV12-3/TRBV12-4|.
TGTGCCAGCAGTTTAGGGATCGGACTGGGGGAGTGGGAGCAGTTCTTC
CASSLGIGLGEWEQFF
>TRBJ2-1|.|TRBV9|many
TGTGCCAGCAGCGGACCCGGGACTGTAGGACTTGAGCAGTTCTTC
CASSGPGTVGLEQFF
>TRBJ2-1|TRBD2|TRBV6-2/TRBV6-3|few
TGTGCCAGCAGTTCCGGGACTAAGCAGTTCTTC
CASSSGTKQFF
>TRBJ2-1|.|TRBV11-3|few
TGTGCCAGCGGCACAGGGGAGGCCAATGAGCAGTTCTTC
CASGTGEANEQFF
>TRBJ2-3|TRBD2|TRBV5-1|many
TGCGCCAGCAGCTTGGCGTCTAGCGGTGCTGTCACAGATACGCAGTATTTT
CASSLASSGAVTDTQYF
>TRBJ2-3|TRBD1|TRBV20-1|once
TGCAGTGCCATCGGGACAGGGGAAGTAGGGGATACGCAGTATTTT
CSAIGTGEVGDTQYF
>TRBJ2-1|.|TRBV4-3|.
TGCGCCAGCAGCCAATTTTCCGGGATAGGCTCCTACAATGAGCAGTTCTTC
CASSQFSGIGSYNEQFF
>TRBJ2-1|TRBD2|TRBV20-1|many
TGCAGTGCTAGAGCCGTAGCGGGAGGTATTAATGAGCAGTTCTTC
CSARAVAGGINEQFF
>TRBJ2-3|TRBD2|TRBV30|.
TGTGCCTGGCAGAGACTAGCGGGAGTTCTAGATACGCAGTATTTT
CAWQRLAGVLDTQYF
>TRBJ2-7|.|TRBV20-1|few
TGCAGTGCGGACGGGTCGGAGCTCTCCTACGAGCAGTACTTC
CSADGSELSYEQYF
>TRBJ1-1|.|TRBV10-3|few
TGTGCCATCAGAGGAGAGGGTTCCACTGAAGCTTTCTTT
CAIRGEGSTEAFF
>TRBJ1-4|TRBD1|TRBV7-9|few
TGTGCCAGCAGCCCTGGGACAGGGTACACTAATGAAAAACTGTTTTTT
CASSPGTGYTNEKLFF
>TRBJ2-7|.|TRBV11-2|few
TGTGCCAGCAGCTCCCGTTGGGCCAGAACCCCAACTAGTGGTGAGCAGTACTTC
CASSSRWARTPTSGEQYF
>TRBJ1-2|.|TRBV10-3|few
TGTGCCATCAGTGCGGCGGCCGGGGGCTATGGCTACACCTTC
CAISAAAGGYGYTF
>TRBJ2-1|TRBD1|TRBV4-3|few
TGCGCCAGCAGCAAGGACAGGCTCTACAATGAGCAGTTCTTC
CASSKDRLYNEQFF